This T cell receptor beta chain came from a study of identical twins. General study findings and limits: While abundant cord blood beta clonotypes carried fewer insertions, memory repertoires showed no such pattern. Compared with models, monozygotic twins showed more out-of-frame TCR alpha sharing. Low generation probability was overrepresented in out-of-frame alpha sequences shared by twins.

One entry per CDR3 protein, called by TCRdb with MiXCR from the 5' RACE reads. This sample has some 240,000 distinct CDR3 sequences; 8% to 11% occur once, and the top ten carry approximately 9.1%. In this sample, this clonotype turned up many times. What it binds is unknown. Sequencing was carried out using memory T cells sorted from blood. This sequence originates from a man aged 45-65 years in good health.

The CDR3 coding sequence is TGTGCCAGCAGTTACGACAGGGGTGGAGAGCAGTTCTTC. It codes for CASSYDRGGEQFF. The rearrangement links TRBV6-2 or TRBV6-3 to TRBJ2-1; the match to TRBD1 covers 8 bases. The CDR3 is 13 residues long. The junction had 4 bases not matched to a gene; V was cut back by 2 bases and J by 10 bases. Germline lookup yields CDR1 MNHEY and CDR2 SVGEGT.